The clone carrying this TCR beta chain has more than one count but fewer than ten. Antigen: not known. The CDR3 consists of 16 residues. V was pared by 1 base and J by 0 bases, with 8 bases of the junction left unmatched. Germline assignment: CDR1 SQVTM and CDR2 ANQGSEA. The investigators reverse transcribed all of the isolated RNA, so they sequenced expressed TCRB transcripts. Libraries were prepared by immunoSEQ multiplex PCR; TCRdb keeps only in-frame clonotypes and omits some of them. The top ten hold 0.08% to 0.095% of the sample, which has 230,000 or so clones, 15% to 20% seen once. The sample originates from a study of beta chain features in type 1 diabetes. Regarding the study as a whole: Among all four CD4+ subsets, Type 1 diabetes patients had TCRB CDR3s that were moderately but significantly shorter.

This chain links TRBV29-1 with TRBJ2-5; TRBD2 aligns across 7 bases. This TCR was sampled from a man aged 25-45 years with type 1 diabetes. The sequenced material came from naive CD4+ T cells from blood. The CDR3 DNA follows: TGCAGCGTTGAAGGAGAGGCTAGCGGAAACCAAGAGACCCAGTACTTC. Its translation is CSVEGEASGNQETQYF.